This TCR beta chain was recorded in a study of a mutant IDH1 vaccine in newly diagnosed glioma. In the study overall: Averaging roughly 40 years of age, treated patients were roughly 60% male and approximately 38% female.

Notes on this clone: Its target is not known.

CDR3 length equals 14 residues. Germline CDR1 reads KGHSH; CDR2 reads LQKENI. After removal of 9 bases from V and 10 bases from J, the junction contained 10 bases not matched to a gene. The time point: week 11, during vaccination. Every single dose of the vaccine, 300 ug of mutant IDH1 20-mer peptide, came with topical imiquimod. TCRdb's copy holds only in-frame clones and misses some; the assay was immunoSEQ multiplex PCR. The sample records around 57,000 clones, approximately 91% being singletons. The sequences come from PBMCs, collected from a glioma patient whose treatment included an IDH1 peptide vaccine. The TCR originated in a man in his forties with glioma. The V call is TRBV18, the J call TRBJ1-6, with TRBD1 matching over 9 bases. In nucleotides, the CDR3 is TGTGCCAGTGGACCGGGACAGGGAGGGTCACCCCTCCACTTT. Amino acid sequence: CASGPGQGGSPLHF.